This T cell receptor beta chain was recovered during a study of cytotoxic CD8 clonotypes in ibrutinib-treated CLL. Study summary: Samples had a mean of nearly 260,000 productive templates and around 89,000 productive rearrangements.

Trimming left V 0 bases short and J 4 bases short, with 7 bases between. Germline V gives CDR1 MNHNY, CDR2 SVGAGI (reference sequence). This CDR3 is 13 amino acids long. Measured with immunoSEQ multiplex PCR; TCRdb has only the in-frame clones, and not every one. The sample holds about 40,000 clones; about 70% are singletons and the top ten take around 10%. On this clone itself: Its antigen is as yet unknown.

Study observations and caveats: Clonality went up at ibrutinib response and then declined back toward baseline at progression. Sustained-remission and progressing patients had different sampling times. Baseline values of clonality outstripped age-matched healthy donors and followed circulating CD8+ T-cell counts.

The receptor comes from a human donor with chronic lymphocytic leukemia. The sample was PBMCs, taken at disease progression, from a patient treated with ibrutinib. The chain links TRBV6-6 to TRBJ2-7; possible D gene TRBD1, 6 bases. The CDR3, as DNA: TGTGCCAGCAGTTACTCCACAGGGTACGAGCAGTACTTC. Translation gives CASSYSTGYEQYF.